The present T cell receptor (beta chain) was sequenced within a study of blood T cell repertoires in COVID-19. Trimming removed 3 bases from V and 8 bases from J; junction bases left unmatched: 9. Germline CDR1 reads SGHAT; CDR2 reads FQNNGV. The CDR3 runs 14 residues. Profiled with immunoSEQ multiplex PCR; TCRdb holds only in-frame clones, not every one. The sample has 210,000 or so clones, about nine tenths seen once. Sequencing used PBMCs or T cells enriched from blood (not recorded which). The genes are TRBV11-2 and TRBJ1-2, with TRBD1 matching over 7 bases. This sequence was found in a woman in her forties or fifties in a cohort exposed to, infected with or recovered from COVID-19 (not recorded which). The CDR3 sequence: CASSLETGVRGYTF. CDR3 in DNA: TGTGCCAGCAGCTTGGAAACAGGGGTACGGGGCTACACCTTC.